Listed below are T cell receptor beta chains from one sample, sequenced in a study of CD8 T cells in ankylosing spondylitis. A single record per CDR3 protein comes from TCRdb applying MiXCR to the 5' RACE reads. This table has around 160,000 distinct CDR3 sequences, 11% appearing once. Sequenced input: blood, either unsorted or a sorted T cell fraction (not recorded which). The origin of the receptors is a male donor with ankylosing spondylitis or in good health (not recorded which). Each CDR3 is given with its conserved first and last residue. Fields, in order: J gene, V gene, D gene, clone size, CDR3 DNA, CDR3 protein. A D gene is named only where the DNA matches it firmly. Where a row states a size, it is once, few, many or the class of an expanded clone; other rows omit it.

TRBJ2-2	TRBV2	TRBD2	.	TGTGCCTTCTGCCCTCGATCCAGGACTAGCGGTTTTGGGACCGGGGAGCTGTTTTTT	CAFCPRSRTSGFGTGELFF
TRBJ2-7	TRBV21-1	.	many	TGTGCCAGCAGCAAAGGGGGACTAGCGCCTTGCTCCTACGAGCAGTACTTC	CASSKGGLAPCSYEQYF
TRBJ2-7	TRBV4-1	.	few	TGCGCCAGCAGCCAAGCGTGGGCAGGCTACGAGCAGTACTTC	CASSQAWAGYEQYF
TRBJ2-7	TRBV5-1	.	many	TGCGCCAGCAGCTCCGGGACCCAAGACGAGCAGTACTTC	CASSSGTQDEQYF
TRBJ2-2	TRBV5-5	TRBD2	.	TGTGCCAGCAGCTTCGGGACTAGGGGATCCGGGGAGCTGTTTTTT	CASSFGTRGSGELFF
TRBJ2-3	TRBV5-1	.	many	TGCGCCAGCAGCTTGGTGGCAGGCACAGATACGCAGTATTTT	CASSLVAGTDTQYF
TRBJ1-2	TRBV24-1	TRBD1	many	TGTGCCACTCAGGGGGATAGCTATGGCTACACCTTC	CATQGDSYGYTF
TRBJ2-5	TRBV27	TRBD2	many	TGTGCCAGCAGTTTAACCAGCGGGGGCCAAGAGACCCAGTACTTC	CASSLTSGGQETQYF
TRBJ1-5	TRBV6-2/TRBV6-3	.	.	TGTGCCAGCAGTTACAAGGGCCCCAATCAGCCCCAGCATTTT	CASSYKGPNQPQHF
TRBJ1-1	TRBV6-2/TRBV6-3	.	.	TGTGCCAGCAGTTACATCCCGGGCACTGAAGCTTTCTTT	CASSYIPGTEAFF
TRBJ2-7	TRBV27	.	many	TGTGCCAGCAGCAGGACAAATTCCTACGAGCAGTACTTC	CASSRTNSYEQYF
TRBJ2-3	TRBV28	.	many	TGTGCCAGCGTCGAGGGCGCCACAGATACGCAGTATTTT	CASVEGATDTQYF
TRBJ2-1	TRBV27	TRBD2	few	TGTGCCAGCAGTTTTCGGCGGGGGGGCGGGGTTGAGCAGTTCTTC	CASSFRRGGGVEQFF
TRBJ1-3	TRBV20-1	.	many	TGCAGTGCTAGAGATATCGTCAGCTACTCTGGAAACACCATATATTTT	CSARDIVSYSGNTIYF
TRBJ2-1	TRBV4-3	.	many	TGCGCCAGCAGCCAAGATTTTGGGAGTAGTGAGCAGTTCTTC	CASSQDFGSSEQFF
TRBJ1-1	TRBV7-2	TRBD1	many	TGTGCCAGCTACAGGGGGGCTTTCTTT	CASYRGAFF
TRBJ2-1	TRBV20-1	TRBD1	many	TGCAGTGCGGGACAGGGTCGATGGAATGAGCAGTTCTTC	CSAGQGRWNEQFF
TRBJ2-2	TRBV2	.	few	TGTGCCAGCACCGAAACCCCTGGGGGGACAGCGAACACCGGGGAGCTGTTTTTT	CASTETPGGTANTGELFF
TRBJ1-2	TRBV21-1	.	many	TGTGCCAGCAGCAAAGCCTCAGGGTTAAACTTCGATGGCTACACCTTC	CASSKASGLNFDGYTF
TRBJ2-5	TRBV6-5	TRBD2	many	TGTGCCAGCAGTTACAACGGGGGGAACCCTAAAGAGACCCAGTACTTC	CASSYNGGNPKETQYF
TRBJ1-2	TRBV20-1	.	many	TGCAGTGCTCGGGGGCCCTATGGCTACACCTTC	CSARGPYGYTF
TRBJ2-1	TRBV7-7	TRBD2	.	TGTGCCAGCAGCTTAGGGCTAGCGGGAGACGATGAGCAGTTCTTC	CASSLGLAGDDEQFF
TRBJ2-4	TRBV20-1	TRBD1	many	TGCAGTGCTAGGCGGACAGGGGGAAACATTCAGTACTTC	CSARRTGGNIQYF
TRBJ1-3	TRBV4-1	.	many	TGCGCCAGCAGCCAAGAATCGACGCGCCGCTCTGGAAACACCATATATTTT	CASSQESTRRSGNTIYF
TRBJ2-5	TRBV7-2	TRBD2	.	TGTGCCAGCATCAAGGTAGCGGGACGACAAGAGACCCAGTACTTC	CASIKVAGRQETQYF
TRBJ2-2	TRBV7-9	.	.	TGTGCCAGCAGCGTCTTGGGGGACACCGACACCGGGGAGCTGTTTTTT	CASSVLGDTDTGELFF
TRBJ2-1	TRBV2	TRBD2	.	TGTGCCAGCAGGACCGGGACTAGCGGGAAACGGGAGCAGTTCTTC	CASRTGTSGKREQFF
TRBJ1-4	TRBV7-6	TRBD1	many	TGTGCCAGCAGCCTAGGGACAGGGAGTGAAAAACTGTTTTTT	CASSLGTGSEKLFF
TRBJ2-7	TRBV11-2	.	many	TGTGCCAGCAGCTTATCCGGGGACGAGCAGTACTTC	CASSLSGDEQYF
TRBJ2-2	TRBV28	.	many	TGTGCCACCCAGGGGTCCCCTACCTCGAACACCGGGGAGCTGTTTTTT	CATQGSPTSNTGELFF
TRBJ2-7	TRBV3-1	.	many	TGTGCCAGCAGCCAGCTAATGGACAGCACTTACGAGCAGTACTTC	CASSQLMDSTYEQYF
TRBJ2-7	TRBV29-1	TRBD1	.	TGCAGCGTCCGACAGGGCCAAGGAAACGAGCAGTACTTC	CSVRQGQGNEQYF
TRBJ2-1	TRBV5-1	.	many	TGCGCCAGCAGCTTCGGGAGCGGTCGCTACAATGAGCAGTTCTTC	CASSFGSGRYNEQFF
TRBJ1-5	TRBV20-1	.	many	TGCAGTGCTAGACCGCACCGCGGCCAGGGCCAGCCCCAGCATTTT	CSARPHRGQGQPQHF